This T cell receptor beta chain was identified during a study of beta chain features in type 1 diabetes. Overall study context: Regarding age, gender and cell yields, patients proved similar to healthy donors. General observations from the study: More deletions and fewer insertions at VDJ junctions were found in patients with type 1 diabetes.

Of note for this clone: Its antigen is unknown.

The germline gives CDR1 PRHDT, CDR2 FYEKMQ (reference sequence). V shed 8 bases and J shed 1 base, with 12 bases lying between them. This CDR3 has 14 amino acids. The sequenced template was cDNA made from the entire isolated RNA. Assay: immunoSEQ multiplex PCR; the TCRdb copy retains only in-frame clones and omits some. This table holds fewer than 400,000 clones, less than 10% found once. The specimen sequenced was central memory CD4+ T cells from blood. The V call is TRBV13, the J call TRBJ1-3, with D perhaps matching TRBD1 (5 bases). This clonotype was sampled from a woman younger than 35 in good health. CDR3: CASGTGVSGNTIYF. The DNA of the CDR3 is TGTGCCAGCGGCACGGGGGTGTCTGGAAACACCATATATTTT. Filled out from reference TRBV13 and TRBJ1-3, the complete variable domain reads AAGVIQSPRHLIKEKRETATLKCYPIPRHDTVYWYQQGPGQDPQFLISFYEKMQSDKGSIPDRFSAQQFSDYHSELNMSSLELGDSALYFCASGTGVSGNTIYFGEGSWLTVV.